This TCR beta chain was identified during a study of blood T cell repertoires in COVID-19. Study information: Donors in the United States, Italy and Spain gave samples during acute or convalescent COVID-19.

In the authors' methods: Counts of nucleated cells, estimated from reference gene primer amplification, were obtained. This table comes from immunoSEQ multiplex PCR, and its TCRdb copy is limited to in-frame clones, with some not included. V, J and clone size derive from that table, while D and trimming were established from the DNA sequence. This table has more than 150,000 clones, 75% to 85% appearing once. A Seattle source enrolled patients during active infection and followed them longitudinally. Germline CDR1 is ENHRY and CDR2 is SYGVKD. This CDR3 region has 14 residues. The V gene end was trimmed by 6 bases and the J gene end by 4 bases; junction bases not matched to a gene: 5.

Sequencing was performed on peripheral blood. This clonotype originated in an elderly woman with COVID-19, enrolled during active disease. The chain carries TRBV10-3 and TRBJ1-3, with TRBD1 matching 8 bases. CDR3 DNA: TGTGCCATCAGGGATGACAGGGGCGGAAACACCATATATTTT. It is translated as CAIRDDRGGNTIYF.